This T cell receptor (beta chain) was recorded in a study of shared clonotypes between healthy human individuals. The protocol was immunoSEQ multiplex PCR, while the TCRdb copy is restricted to in-frame clones and leaves out a portion. Found here are approximately 1.1 million clones, 75% to 85% of them singletons; the top ten hold approximately 0.5%. Comment on this clone: Other DNA sequences in the sample encode the same CDR3.

The sample was memory CD4+ T cells from PBMCs. Subset: CD45RA-negative fraction. The source is a man between 18 and 29 years old in good health. Some clones in this sample may be carry-over from other donors' samples.

In DNA, the CDR3 is TGCGCCAGCAGCTTGGAGGCAGGCACAGATACGCAGTATTTT. Translating gives CASSLEAGTDTQYF. The chain uses TRBV5-1 and TRBJ2-3; no clear D gene. Trimming cost V 0 bases and J 1 base, with 6 bases left between them. There are 14 residues in the CDR3. From germline, CDR1 is SGHRS and CDR2 YFSETQ.